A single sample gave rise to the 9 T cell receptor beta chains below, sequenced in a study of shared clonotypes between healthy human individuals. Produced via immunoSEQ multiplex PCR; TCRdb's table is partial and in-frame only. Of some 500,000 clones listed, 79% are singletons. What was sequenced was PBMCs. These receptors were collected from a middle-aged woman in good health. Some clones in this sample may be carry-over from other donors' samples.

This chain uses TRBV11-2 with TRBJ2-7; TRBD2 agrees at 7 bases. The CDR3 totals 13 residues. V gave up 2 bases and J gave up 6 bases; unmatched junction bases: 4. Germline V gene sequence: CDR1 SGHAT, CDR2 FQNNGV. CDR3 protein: CASSLSAGAEQYF. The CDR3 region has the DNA TGTGCCAGCAGCTTATCCGCGGGAGCCGAGCAGTACTTC.

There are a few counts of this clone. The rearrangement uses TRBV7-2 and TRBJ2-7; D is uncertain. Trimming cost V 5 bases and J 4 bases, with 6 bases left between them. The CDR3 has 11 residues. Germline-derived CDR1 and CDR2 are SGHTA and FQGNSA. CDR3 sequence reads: CASSNGYEQYF. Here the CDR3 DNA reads TGTGCCAGCAGCAACGGGTACGAGCAGTACTTC.

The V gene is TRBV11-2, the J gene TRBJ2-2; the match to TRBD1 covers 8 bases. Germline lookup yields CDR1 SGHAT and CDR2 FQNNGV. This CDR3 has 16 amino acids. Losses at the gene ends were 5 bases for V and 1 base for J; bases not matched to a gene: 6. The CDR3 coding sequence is TGTGCCAGCAGCGTAACCGGGACAGGGAACACCGGGGAGCTGTTTTTT. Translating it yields CASSVTGTGNTGELFF. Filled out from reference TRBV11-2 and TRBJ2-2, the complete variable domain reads EAGVAQSPRYKIIEKRQSVAFWCNPISGHATLYWYQQILGQGPKLLIQFQNNGVVDDSQLPKDRFSAERLKGVDSTLKIQPAKLEDSAVYLCASSVTGTGNTGELFFGEGSRLTVL.

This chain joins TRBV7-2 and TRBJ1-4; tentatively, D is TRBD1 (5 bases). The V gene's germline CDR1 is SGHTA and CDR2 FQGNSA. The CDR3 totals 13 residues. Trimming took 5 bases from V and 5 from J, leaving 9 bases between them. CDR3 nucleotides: TGTGCCAGCAGCCCTGGACAAAATGAAAAACTGTTTTTT. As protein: CASSPGQNEKLFF.

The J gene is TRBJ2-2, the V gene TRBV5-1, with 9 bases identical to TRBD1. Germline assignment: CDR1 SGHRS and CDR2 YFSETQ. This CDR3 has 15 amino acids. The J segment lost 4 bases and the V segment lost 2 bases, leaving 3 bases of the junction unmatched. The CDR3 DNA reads TGCGCCAGCAGCTTCGCGGGACAGGGCACCGGGGAGCTGTTTTTT. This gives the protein CASSFAGQGTGELFF.

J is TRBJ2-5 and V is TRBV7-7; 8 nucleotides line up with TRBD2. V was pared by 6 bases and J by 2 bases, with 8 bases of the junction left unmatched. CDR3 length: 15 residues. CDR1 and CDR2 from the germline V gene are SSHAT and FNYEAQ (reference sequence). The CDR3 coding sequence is TGTGCCAGCAGTCAAAGCGGGAGCCGACAAGAGACCCAGTACTTC. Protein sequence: CASSQSGSRQETQYF.

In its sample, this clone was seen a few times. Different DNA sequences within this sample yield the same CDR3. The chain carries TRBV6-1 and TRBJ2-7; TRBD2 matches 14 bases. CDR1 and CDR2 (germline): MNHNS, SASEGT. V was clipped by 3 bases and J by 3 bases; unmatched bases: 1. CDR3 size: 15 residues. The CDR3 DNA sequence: TGTGCCAGCAGTGAGGGGACTAGCGGGAGCTACGAGCAGTACTTC. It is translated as CASSEGTSGSYEQYF.

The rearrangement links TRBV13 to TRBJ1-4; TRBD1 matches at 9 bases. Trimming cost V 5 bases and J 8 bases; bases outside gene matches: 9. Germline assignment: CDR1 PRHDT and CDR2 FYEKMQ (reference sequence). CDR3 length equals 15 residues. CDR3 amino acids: CASSTGQGIGEKLFF. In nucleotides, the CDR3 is TGTGCCAGCAGCACGGGACAGGGAATAGGGGAAAAACTGTTTTTT.

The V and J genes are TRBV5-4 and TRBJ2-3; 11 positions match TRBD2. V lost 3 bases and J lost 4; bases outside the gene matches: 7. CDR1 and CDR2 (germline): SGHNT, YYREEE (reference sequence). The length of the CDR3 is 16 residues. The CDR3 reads CASSSTSGRTADTQYF. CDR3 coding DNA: TGTGCCAGCAGCTCAACTAGCGGGAGAACGGCAGATACGCAGTATTTT.